These 18 T cell receptor beta chains originate from one sample sequenced in a study of vaccination and CD4 T cells after COVID-19. The treatment was: approximately nine-day PBMC culture with coronavirus spike peptide pools or control peptides (ViraFEST assay). No cognate antigen is known for these TCRs. The Oncomine TCR Beta short-read assay was applied to DNA of cultured CD4+ T cells. TCRdb analysed the PCR reads with MiXCR anew, one entry per CDR3 protein. The table has about 18,000 distinct CDR3 sequences, 45% seen once. This sample comprised CD4+ T cells from blood, cultured in vitro, obtained before SARS-CoV-2 vaccination. The receptors stem from a human donor who received a COVID-19 vaccine.

CDR3 nucleotides: TGTGCCAGCAGTTCACCGACAGTTAAAGAGACCCAGTACTTC. It translates to CASSSPTVKETQYF. The V call is TRBV6-5, the J call TRBJ2-5; maybe TRBD1 (5 bases). V lost 4 bases and J lost 3, with 12 bases in between. The germline V gene has CDR1 MNHEY and CDR2 SVGAGI. This CDR3 has 14 residues.

This clonotype was observed once. This chain uses TRBV7-9 with TRBJ2-3; 7 bases agree with TRBD1. The CDR3 has 16 amino acids. V was clipped by 3 bases and J by 2 bases; unmatched bases: 8. The germline CDR1 and CDR2 sequences are SEHNR and FQNEAQ (reference sequence). In DNA, the CDR3 is TGTGCCAGCAGCTTGTCCCCGACAGGGTACACAGATACGCAGTATTTT. Amino acids: CASSLSPTGYTDTQYF.

This clonotype was counted a few times. The gene calls are TRBV6-1 and TRBJ1-2; TRBD1 is a possible D gene (6 bases). Trimming stripped 7 bases from V and 4 bases from J, with 16 bases between. Germline V gene lookup returns CDR1 MNHNS and CDR2 SASEGT. The CDR3 contains 14 residues. CDR3 coding DNA: TGTGCCAGCAAGGGGTTGGGGGCTGGCTATGGCTACACCTTC. Translation gives CASKGLGAGYGYTF.

J is TRBJ1-2 and V is TRBV24-1; perhaps TRBD1 as D (5 bases). The CDR3 has 12 amino acids. Deletions cut 2 bases from V and 8 bases from J, with 8 bases between. Germline V CDR1 and CDR2: KGHDR, SFDVKD. CDR3 coding DNA: TGTGCCACCAGTGATTCGGGGCGCGGCTACACCTTC. It codes for CATSDSGRGYTF.

This clonotype occurred a few times. The chain employs TRBV10-3 and TRBJ1-6; 11 bases align to TRBD1. This CDR3 is 19 amino acids long. Germline V gives CDR1 ENHRY, CDR2 SYGVKD. Germline trimming cut 4 bases from V and 0 bases from J; bases unmatched to any gene: 8. CDR3 sequence reads: CAISGTGGRISSYNSPLHF. The CDR3 bases are TGTGCCATCAGTGGGACAGGGGGCCGTATTAGCTCCTATAATTCACCCCTCCACTTT.

This clonotype was picked up a small number of times. The chain couples TRBV12-3 or TRBV12-4 to TRBJ2-7, with a possible D match to TRBD1 (6 bases). This CDR3 spans 19 amino acids. Trimming left V 6 bases short and J 1 base short, with 28 bases between. This CDR3 is CASSSSVVSGPGTSYEQYF. The CDR3 nucleotides are TGTGCCAGCAGCTCTTCCGTTGTGTCAGGACCGGGGACATCCTACGAGCAGTACTTC.

This chain joins TRBV11-2 and TRBJ2-1; D is unclear. The CDR3 runs to 12 residues. V was shortened by 3 bases and J by 10 bases, with 10 bases between the two germline ends. The V gene's germline CDR1 is SGHAT and CDR2 FQNNGV. CDR3 nucleotides: TGTGCCAGCAGCTTGTTGGGCGGAGAGCAGTTCTTC. As protein: CASSLLGGEQFF.

This clonotype was detected only a few times. The chain employs TRBV6-5 and TRBJ2-7; 7 positions match TRBD1. Germline trimming cut 4 bases from V and 2 bases from J; bases unmatched to any gene: 8. This CDR3 has 15 amino acids. CDR1 is MNHEY and CDR2 is SVGAGI in the germline V gene. The CDR3: CASSLDRAPPYEQYF. CDR3 bases: TGTGCCAGCAGTTTAGACAGGGCACCACCCTACGAGCAGTACTTC.

This chain uses TRBV7-9 with TRBJ2-5, with D unresolved. Germline CDR1 SEHNR, CDR2 FQNEAQ (reference sequence). Trimming took off 0 bases at V and 1 base at J, with 9 bases between the two ends. This CDR3 is built from 15 residues. CDR3 sequence reads: CASSLAGRSQETQYF. The CDR3 DNA sequence: TGTGCCAGCAGCTTAGCGGGCAGGTCCCAAGAGACCCAGTACTTC. The variable domain in full, with the rest retrieved from reference TRBV7-9 and TRBJ2-5, is DTGVSQNPRHKITKRGQNVTFRCDPISEHNRLYWYRQTLGQGPEFLTYFQNEAQLEKSRLLSDRFSAERPKGSFSTLEIQRTEQGDSAMYLCASSLAGRSQETQYFGPGTRLLVL.

V and J are TRBV4-1 and TRBJ2-2; 10 positions agree with TRBD1. CDR3 length: 15 amino acids. V lost 5 bases to trimming and J lost 7 bases; unmatched junction nucleotides: 7. In germline, CDR1 is MGHRA, CDR2 YSYEKL. In DNA form, the CDR3 reads TGCGCCAGCAGCTTTCGGGACAGGGGCGGCGGGGAGCTGTTTTTT. Its protein product is CASSFRDRGGGELFF.

The chain links TRBV18 to TRBJ2-3; TRBD2 matches 12 bases. There are 19 residues in the CDR3. Germline CDR1 is KGHSH and CDR2 is LQKENI. V dropped 2 bases and J dropped 1; count of bases not matched to a gene: 10. CDR3 loop: CASSPVRLAGASRTDTQYF. The CDR3 region has the DNA TGTGCCAGCTCACCAGTAAGACTAGCGGGGGCTTCTCGCACAGATACGCAGTATTTT.

The CDR3 DNA reads as TGCAGTAATCTAGGGGCGGGGATCACAGATACGCAGTATTTT. It translates to CSNLGAGITDTQYF. The chain is built from TRBV20-1 and TRBJ2-3, with D possibly matching TRBD2 (6 bases). The V and J ends lost 8 bases and 2 bases respectively, with 17 bases between them. Germline V gene data show CDR1 as DFQATT and CDR2 as SNEGSKA (reference sequence). This CDR3 is built from 14 residues.

V usage is TRBV30 and J usage is TRBJ2-3; D may be TRBD1 (6 bases). Trimming left V 1 base short and J 11 bases short, with 13 bases between. Looked up from germline, CDR1 is GTSNPN and CDR2 is SVGIG (reference sequence). The CDR3 totals 12 residues. The CDR3 region has the DNA TGTGCCTGGAGTGACACAGGGTGGCGGCAGTATTTT. It is translated as CAWSDTGWRQYF. Based on the CDR3 plus reference TRBV30 and TRBJ2-3, the full variable domain is SQTIHQWPATLVQPVGSPLSLECTVEGTSNPNLYWYRQAAGRGLQLLFYSVGIGQISSEVPQNLSASRPQDRQFILSSKKLLLSDSGFYLCAWSDTGWRQYFGPGTRLTVL.

This clonotype has only a few counts. The rearrangement joins TRBV20-1 to TRBJ1-2, with D possibly TRBD1 on 5 matching bases. V was cut by 3 bases and J by 3 bases, with 17 bases left in between. CDR3 length: 15 amino acids. The V gene's germline CDR1 is DFQATT and CDR2 SNEGSKA (reference sequence). This chain's CDR3 is CSARPASGIDYGYTF. In DNA, the CDR3 is TGCAGTGCTAGGCCAGCATCAGGGATCGACTATGGCTACACCTTC.

The chain joins TRBV7-2 to TRBJ2-7; perhaps TRBD1 as D (6 bases). Germline lookup yields CDR1 SGHTA and CDR2 FQGNSA. Trimming pared 5 bases from V and 7 bases from J, leaving 24 bases between. CDR3 length: 16 amino acids. CDR3 nucleotides: TGTGCCAGCAGCAAGGACAGTGGACAATTTCGCTTAGAGCAGTACTTC. Its translation: CASSKDSGQFRLEQYF.

There are a few counts of this clonotype. The chain combines TRBV6-1 with TRBJ2-7, with 9 bases identical to TRBD1. V lost 5 bases and J lost 5; bases outside the gene matches: 13. The CDR3 consists of 16 residues. The V gene's germline CDR1 is MNHNS and CDR2 SASEGT. CDR3 sequence reads: CASSRGGGTGNNEQYF. The DNA for the CDR3 is TGTGCCAGCAGTCGAGGGGGTGGGACAGGGAACAACGAGCAGTACTTC.

V and J are TRBV7-3 and TRBJ2-3; tentatively, D is TRBD2 (7 bases). The CDR3 is 15 residues long. Deletions cut 2 bases from V and 3 bases from J, with 12 bases between. Per germline, CDR1 SGHTA and CDR2 FQGTGA. The DNA of the CDR3 is TGTGCCAGCAGCTTAGGGGGGGCTGATACAGATACGCAGTATTTT. Translated, it gives CASSLGGADTDTQYF.

The chain carries TRBV5-1 and TRBJ1-4, with D tentatively TRBD1 (6 bases). Germline CDR1 reads SGHRS; CDR2 reads YFSETQ. The CDR3 contains 15 residues. V lost 5 bases to trimming and J lost 4 bases, with 15 bases between them. CDR3 residues: CASRVAGAGNEKLFF. CDR3 in DNA: TGCGCCAGCAGGGTGGCAGGGGCTGGTAATGAAAAACTGTTTTTT.